This passage covers 3 T cell receptor beta chains from one sample sequenced in a study of blood T cell repertoires in COVID-19. Sequencing was performed with immunoSEQ multiplex PCR; in TCRdb, only in-frame clones are kept and a portion is missing. The sample lists about 36,000 clones, 78% occurring once. The sequencing sample was made of peripheral blood. All receptors come from a man aged 60 to 75 with acute or convalescent COVID-19.

In DNA, the CDR3 is TGTGCCAGCAGTTTTCAGGGATCCCAGCCCCAGCATTTT. Translated: CASSFQGSQPQHF. The chain employs TRBV12-3 or TRBV12-4 and TRBJ1-5; D is perhaps TRBD1 (5 bases). V shed 3 bases and J shed 7 bases, with 10 bases lying between them. The CDR3 has 13 residues.

The rearrangement uses TRBV18 and TRBJ2-3, with 9 bases aligning to TRBD2. Germline V gene sequence: CDR1 KGHSH, CDR2 LQKENI. V dropped 1 base and J dropped 4; count of bases not matched to a gene: 0. This CDR3 region has 14 residues. In DNA, the CDR3 is TGTGCCAGCTCACCACTAGCGGGAGCAGATACGCAGTATTTT. Its protein product is CASSPLAGADTQYF.

The chain combines TRBV5-5 with TRBJ2-2, with a tentative D call TRBD2 (6 bases). The V end lost 1 base, the J end lost 4 bases, and 8 bases lay between the germline ends. Germline V CDR1 and CDR2: SGHKS, YYEKEE (reference sequence). The CDR3 length is 14 residues. CDR3 bases: TGTGCCAGCAGCTTGTCCGGGGGCACCGGGGAGCTGTTTTTT. It specifies CASSLSGGTGELFF.